The rows below give T cell receptor beta chains drawn from one sample of a study of T cell responses to AZD1222 COVID-19 vaccine. Clones were read by immunoSEQ multiplex PCR, and TCRdb kept only the in-frame ones, dropping some. Here the sample spans roughly 130,000 clones, more than 80% being singletons. The starting material was peripheral blood, obtained 28 days after the second dose of the MenACWY control vaccine. The receptors derive from an adult who received the MenACWY meningococcal vaccine as a control. CDR3s include the opening cysteine and the closing phenylalanine or tryptophan. The D gene is left open where the match is weak. Clone size is stated in some rows and not others, as once, few, many or a class when expanded.

clone size: .; D gene: TRBD2; V gene: TRBV28; J gene: TRBJ2-1; CDR3 protein: CASRGLAVTYNEQFF; CDR3 DNA: TGTGCCAGCAGGGGACTAGCGGTCACCTACAATGAGCAGTTCTTC
clone size: once; D gene: .; V gene: TRBV9; J gene: TRBJ2-2; CDR3 protein: CASSVGDSNTGELFF; CDR3 DNA: TGTGCCAGCAGCGTAGGTGATTCGAACACCGGGGAGCTGTTTTTT
clone size: once; D gene: TRBD1; V gene: TRBV11-2; J gene: TRBJ2-1; CDR3 protein: CASSIGQGTYNEQFF; CDR3 DNA: TGTGCCAGCAGCATAGGACAGGGGACCTACAATGAGCAGTTCTTC
clone size: .; D gene: .; V gene: TRBV25-1; J gene: TRBJ1-2; CDR3 protein: CASSVGSYGYTF; CDR3 DNA: TGTGCCAGCAGTGTCGGTAGCTATGGCTACACCTTC
clone size: .; D gene: .; V gene: TRBV19; J gene: TRBJ2-3; CDR3 protein: CASSMLAPTDTQYF; CDR3 DNA: TGTGCCAGTAGTATGTTGGCACCCACAGATACGCAGTATTTT
clone size: .; D gene: TRBD1; V gene: TRBV15; J gene: TRBJ2-7; CDR3 protein: CATSRGGQGFYDEQYF; CDR3 DNA: TGTGCCACCAGCAGAGGGGGACAGGGATTTTACGACGAGCAGTACTTC
clone size: .; D gene: .; V gene: TRBV27; J gene: TRBJ1-3; CDR3 protein: CASSLFAGNTIYF; CDR3 DNA: TGTGCCAGCAGTTTATTCGCTGGAAACACCATATATTTT
clone size: .; D gene: .; V gene: TRBV12-3/TRBV12-4; J gene: TRBJ2-7; CDR3 protein: CASSLERFEQYF; CDR3 DNA: TGTGCCAGCAGTTTAGAACGGTTCGAGCAGTACTTC
clone size: .; D gene: .; V gene: TRBV5-6; J gene: TRBJ1-2; CDR3 protein: CATSGGNYGYTF; CDR3 DNA: TGTGCCACCTCCGGGGGCAACTATGGCTACACCTTC
clone size: .; D gene: TRBD1; V gene: TRBV6-5; J gene: TRBJ2-5; CDR3 protein: CASITAGGLETQYF; CDR3 DNA: TGTGCCAGCATTACCGCAGGGGGCTTGGAGACCCAGTACTTC
clone size: .; D gene: .; V gene: TRBV5-8; J gene: TRBJ1-5; CDR3 protein: CASSPDGNQPQHF; CDR3 DNA: TGTGCCAGCAGCCCAGACGGGAATCAGCCCCAGCATTTT
clone size: .; D gene: TRBD1; V gene: TRBV10-3; J gene: TRBJ1-5; CDR3 protein: CAISESWDSNQPQHF; CDR3 DNA: TGTGCCATCAGTGAGTCGTGGGACAGTAATCAGCCCCAGCATTTT
clone size: .; D gene: .; V gene: TRBV5-1; J gene: TRBJ2-7; CDR3 protein: CASSAADSPLYEQYF; CDR3 DNA: TGCGCCAGCAGCGCCGCGGACAGTCCCCTTTACGAGCAGTACTTC
clone size: .; D gene: .; V gene: TRBV25-1; J gene: TRBJ1-1; CDR3 protein: CASSFFRAEAFF; CDR3 DNA: TGTGCCAGCAGTTTTTTCCGGGCCGAAGCTTTCTTT
clone size: .; D gene: TRBD1; V gene: TRBV6-4; J gene: TRBJ1-6; CDR3 protein: CASSDADRAFPSYNSPLHF; CDR3 DNA: TGTGCCAGCAGTGACGCCGACAGGGCATTTCCCTCCTATAATTCACCCCTCCACTTT
clone size: .; D gene: .; V gene: TRBV2; J gene: TRBJ1-5; CDR3 protein: CASSRLTRAQHF; CDR3 DNA: TGTGCCAGCAGTCGGTTAACTCGGGCCCAGCATTTT
clone size: once; D gene: TRBD1; V gene: TRBV28; J gene: TRBJ1-4; CDR3 protein: CASSLGQGNEKLFF; CDR3 DNA: TGTGCCAGCAGTTTGGGACAGGGCAATGAAAAACTGTTTTTT
clone size: .; D gene: TRBD2; V gene: TRBV12-5; J gene: TRBJ2-3; CDR3 protein: CASGLASITFTSVSTDTQYF; CDR3 DNA: TGTGCTAGTGGTTTGGCTTCGATAACTTTTACTAGCGTTAGCACAGATACGCAGTATTTT
clone size: .; D gene: TRBD1; V gene: TRBV28; J gene: TRBJ1-2; CDR3 protein: CASYMGGQGQGGYTF; CDR3 DNA: TGTGCCAGCTATATGGGTGGACAGGGGCAGGGTGGCTACACCTTC
clone size: .; D gene: TRBD1; V gene: TRBV30; J gene: TRBJ1-6; CDR3 protein: CAWSVRSLGQGNSPLHF; CDR3 DNA: TGTGCCTGGAGTGTACGTTCGTTGGGACAGGGGAATTCACCCCTCCACTTT
clone size: .; D gene: TRBD2; V gene: TRBV7-6; J gene: TRBJ2-3; CDR3 protein: CASSARTSGRTTDTQYF; CDR3 DNA: TGTGCCAGCAGCGCTCGGACTAGCGGGAGGACCACAGATACGCAGTATTTT
clone size: .; D gene: .; V gene: TRBV24-1; J gene: TRBJ2-7; CDR3 protein: CATSDHQGNEQYF; CDR3 DNA: TGTGCCACCAGTGATCACCAGGGAAACGAGCAGTACTTC
clone size: .; D gene: .; V gene: TRBV21-1; J gene: TRBJ1-6; CDR3 protein: CASSSSLPGPGPYNSPLHF; CDR3 DNA: TGTGCCAGCAGCTCCTCCCTCCCGGGGCCAGGGCCCTATAATTCACCCCTCCACTTT
clone size: once; D gene: .; V gene: TRBV27; J gene: TRBJ1-2; CDR3 protein: CASSYNRELANGYTF; CDR3 DNA: TGTGCCAGCAGCTACAACAGGGAATTGGCAAATGGCTACACCTTC
clone size: .; D gene: .; V gene: TRBV30; J gene: TRBJ2-5; CDR3 protein: CALTSKETQYF; CDR3 DNA: TGTGCCTTGACAAGTAAAGAGACCCAGTACTTC
clone size: .; D gene: .; V gene: TRBV5-1; J gene: TRBJ1-6; CDR3 protein: CASSPGSGDRQVWSSPLHF; CDR3 DNA: TGCGCCAGCAGTCCGGGGTCGGGGGATCGACAGGTGTGGAGTTCACCCCTCCACTTT
clone size: .; D gene: .; V gene: TRBV29-1; J gene: TRBJ1-2; CDR3 protein: CSPSTLDYGYTF; CDR3 DNA: TGCAGCCCAAGTACGCTGGACTATGGCTACACCTTC
clone size: .; D gene: .; V gene: TRBV7-9; J gene: TRBJ1-2; CDR3 protein: CASSLGGGGYTF; CDR3 DNA: TGTGCCAGCAGCTTAGGGGGAGGTGGCTACACCTTC
clone size: .; D gene: .; V gene: TRBV9; J gene: TRBJ2-2; CDR3 protein: CASSDHGGPTGELFF; CDR3 DNA: TGTGCCAGCAGCGACCACGGGGGACCCACCGGGGAGCTGTTTTTT
clone size: .; D gene: TRBD1; V gene: TRBV5-5; J gene: TRBJ2-7; CDR3 protein: CASSTTGSSYEQYF; CDR3 DNA: TGTGCCAGCAGCACGACAGGGAGCTCCTACGAGCAGTACTTC
clone size: .; D gene: .; V gene: TRBV7-2; J gene: TRBJ2-5; CDR3 protein: CASSALGGETQYF; CDR3 DNA: TGTGCCAGCAGCGCATTGGGGGGAGAGACCCAGTACTTC
clone size: .; D gene: .; V gene: TRBV11-2; J gene: TRBJ1-2; CDR3 protein: CASSLQIGSDGYTF; CDR3 DNA: TGTGCCAGCAGCTTACAGATTGGAAGCGATGGCTACACCTTC
clone size: .; D gene: .; V gene: TRBV6-5; J gene: TRBJ1-1; CDR3 protein: CASSYSGRPEAFF; CDR3 DNA: TGTGCCAGCAGTTACTCTGGTAGACCTGAAGCTTTCTTT